This note documents a single TCR beta chain sequence. This entry belongs to a study of blood T cell repertoires in COVID-19. As handled by the study authors: It was from reference gene primer amplification that nucleated cell counts were estimated. This table comes from immunoSEQ multiplex PCR, and its TCRdb copy is limited to in-frame clones, with some not included. That table is the source of V, J and clone size, and D and trimming were worked out from the DNA. This table holds about 130,000 clones, around 86% found once. The germline CDR1 and CDR2 sequences are MNHEY and SVGEGT. This CDR3 contains 13 residues. The ends were cut back, 2 bases at V and 4 bases at J, with 8 bases in the middle.

This clonotype was sampled from a middle-aged man with active or convalescent COVID-19. This chain connects TRBV6-2 or TRBV6-3 to TRBJ1-2; D is undetermined. The sequencing input was peripheral blood. The CDR3 spells CASSYARAYGYTF. Here the CDR3 DNA reads TGTGCCAGCAGTTACGCGAGGGCCTATGGCTACACCTTC.